A single T cell receptor beta chain is shown here with its context. What it binds is unknown. Investigators merged groups given second doses at roughly 4 or roughly 12 weeks. The method was immunoSEQ multiplex PCR; TCRdb's version includes in-frame clones alone and lacks a portion of them. The sample contains roughly 150,000 clones, approximately 88% of which appear only once. This sample is drawn from a study of T cell responses to AZD1222 COVID-19 vaccine. Broader study findings: Seropositivity was recorded at baseline in only a handful of AZD1222 recipients. Among the donors, most were white British and more were female, and clonal diversity was possibly underestimated. Unmutated variant regions reportedly attract nearly half of all spike-specific TCRs.

Germline V gene lookup returns CDR1 MNHNY and CDR2 SVGAGI (reference sequence). The V gene end was trimmed by 5 bases and the J gene end by 1 base; junction bases not matched to a gene: 9. CDR3 length equals 19 residues. The receptor's source is an adult who received the AZD1222 COVID-19 vaccine. V is TRBV6-6 and J is TRBJ2-3, with 16 bases fitting TRBD2. The sequencing here drew on peripheral blood, taken 28 days after the second AZD1222 dose. The CDR3, as DNA: TGTGCCAGCAGTCTGGGACTAGCGGGGGGGTTAGGGGGCACAGATACGCAGTATTTT. This codes for CASSLGLAGGLGGTDTQYF.